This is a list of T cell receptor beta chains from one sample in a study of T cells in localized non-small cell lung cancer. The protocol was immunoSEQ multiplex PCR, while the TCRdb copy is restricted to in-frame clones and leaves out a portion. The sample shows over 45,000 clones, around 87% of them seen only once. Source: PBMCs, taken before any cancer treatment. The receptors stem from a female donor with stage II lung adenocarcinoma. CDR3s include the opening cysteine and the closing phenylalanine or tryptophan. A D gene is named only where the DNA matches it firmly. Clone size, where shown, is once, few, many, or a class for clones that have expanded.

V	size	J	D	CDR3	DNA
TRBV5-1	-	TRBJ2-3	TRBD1	CASSLVGTDRTDTQYF	TGCGCCAGCAGCTTGGTGGGGACAGACCGCACAGATACGCAGTATTTT
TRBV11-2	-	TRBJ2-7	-	CASSLEVTYEQYF	TGTGCCAGCAGCTTAGAGGTGACCTACGAGCAGTACTTC
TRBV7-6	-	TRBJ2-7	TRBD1	CASSLNSGQGGYEQYF	TGTGCCAGCAGCTTAAACTCGGGACAGGGGGGCTACGAGCAGTACTTC
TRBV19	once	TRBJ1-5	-	CASRTVWTIQPQHF	TGTGCCAGTCGAACTGTATGGACAATACAGCCCCAGCATTTT
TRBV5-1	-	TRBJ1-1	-	CASSFRQMNTEAFF	TGCGCCAGCAGCTTTAGACAGATGAACACTGAAGCTTTCTTT
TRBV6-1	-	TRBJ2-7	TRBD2	CASSEPGGSSYEQYF	TGTGCCAGCAGTGAGCCGGGGGGGAGCTCCTACGAGCAGTACTTC
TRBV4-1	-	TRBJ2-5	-	CASSRDRSQETQYF	TGCGCCAGCAGCCGAGACAGGAGTCAAGAGACCCAGTACTTC
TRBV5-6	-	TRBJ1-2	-	CASSLVRGPDYGYTF	TGTGCCAGCAGCTTGGTTCGGGGGCCTGACTATGGCTACACCTTC
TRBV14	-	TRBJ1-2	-	CASSQDLNYGYTF	TGTGCCAGCAGCCAAGACCTCAACTATGGCTACACCTTC
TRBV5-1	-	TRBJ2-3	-	CASSLPRGGGDTQYF	TGCGCCAGCAGCTTACCCCGGGGAGGGGGAGATACGCAGTATTTT
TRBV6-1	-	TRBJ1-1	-	CAAGLPIEAFF	TGTGCCGCGGGGCTCCCCATTGAAGCTTTCTTT
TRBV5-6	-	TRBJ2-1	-	CASSYAYNEQFF	TGTGCCAGCAGCTACGCCTACAATGAGCAGTTCTTC
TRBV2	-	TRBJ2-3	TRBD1	CASSNRGPRTDTQYF	TGTGCCAGCAGTAACAGGGGGCCCCGCACAGATACGCAGTATTTT
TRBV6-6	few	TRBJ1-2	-	CASSYHLIYGYTF	TGTGCCAGCAGTTACCACCTCATCTATGGCTACACCTTC
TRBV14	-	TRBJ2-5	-	CASSPRWGGVQSQETQYF	TGTGCCAGCAGCCCAAGATGGGGTGGGGTGCAGAGCCAAGAGACCCAGTACTTC
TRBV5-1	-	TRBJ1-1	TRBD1	CASSLGTGRSEAFF	TGCGCCAGCAGCTTGGGGACAGGGAGGTCGGAAGCTTTCTTT
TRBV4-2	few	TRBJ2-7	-	CASSPRYPLTGPVAGEQYF	TGTGCCAGCAGCCCCCGCTACCCGCTGACAGGGCCTGTAGCGGGCGAGCAGTACTTC
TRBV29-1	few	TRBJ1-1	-	CSVDRMGGQNTEAFF	TGCAGCGTTGACCGGATGGGCGGACAGAACACTGAAGCTTTCTTT
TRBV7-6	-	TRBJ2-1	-	CASSFSGSTEQFF	TGTGCCAGCAGCTTCTCAGGTAGCACTGAGCAGTTCTTC
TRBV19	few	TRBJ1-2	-	CASRAPWGYGYTF	TGTGCCAGTAGGGCCCCCTGGGGATATGGCTACACCTTC
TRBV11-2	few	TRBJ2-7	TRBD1	CASSLGQGISYEQYF	TGTGCCAGCAGCTTGGGACAGGGGATCTCCTACGAGCAGTACTTC
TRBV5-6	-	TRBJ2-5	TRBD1	CASSFPGQQETQYF	TGTGCCAGCAGCTTTCCGGGACAGCAAGAGACCCAGTACTTC
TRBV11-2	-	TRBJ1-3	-	CASSPTSGNTIYF	TGTGCCAGCAGCCCCACCTCTGGAAACACCATATATTTT
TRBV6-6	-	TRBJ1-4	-	CASSYEGVRAEKLFF	TGTGCCAGCAGTTACGAGGGGGTGAGGGCTGAAAAACTGTTTTTT
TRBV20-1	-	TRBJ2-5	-	CSAQRSETQYF	TGCAGTGCACAGAGGTCAGAGACCCAGTACTTC
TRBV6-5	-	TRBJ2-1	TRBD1	CASSSGTGGGNEQFF	TGTGCCAGCAGTTCCGGGACAGGGGGTGGCAATGAGCAGTTCTTC
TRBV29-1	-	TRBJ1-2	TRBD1	CSARQGAGGYTF	TGCAGCGCTCGACAGGGGGCGGGTGGCTACACCTTC
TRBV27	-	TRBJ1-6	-	CASSLRGGGDSYNSPLHF	TGTGCCAGCAGTTTACGGGGTGGAGGGGATTCCTATAATTCACCCCTCCACTTT
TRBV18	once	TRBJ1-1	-	CASSPQRRTEAFF	TGTGCCAGCTCACCCCAGAGGAGAACTGAAGCTTTCTTT
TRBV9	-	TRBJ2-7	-	CASSDGVGENEQYF	TGTGCCAGCAGCGACGGGGTCGGGGAGAACGAGCAGTACTTC
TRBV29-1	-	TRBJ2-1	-	CSVKTAGRTYNEQFF	TGCAGCGTGAAGACTGCGGGACGGACCTACAATGAGCAGTTCTTC
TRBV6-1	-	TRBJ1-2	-	CASSENGGDYGYTF	TGTGCCAGCAGCGAAAACGGGGGGGATTATGGCTACACCTTC
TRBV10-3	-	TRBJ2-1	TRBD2	CAISESAGGFNEQFF	TGTGCCATCAGTGAGTCGGCGGGGGGGTTCAATGAGCAGTTCTTC
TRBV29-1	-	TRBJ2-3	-	CSVDGEARDTQYF	TGCAGCGTTGATGGGGAGGCGAGAGATACGCAGTATTTT
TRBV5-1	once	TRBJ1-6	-	CASSRDANSPLHF	TGCGCCAGCAGTAGGGACGCTAATTCACCCCTCCACTTT
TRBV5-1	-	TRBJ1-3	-	CASSLWGSGNTIYF	TGCGCCAGCAGCTTGTGGGGTTCTGGAAACACCATATATTTT
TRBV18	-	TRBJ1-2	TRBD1	CASSPTGLEGYTF	TGTGCCAGCTCACCGACAGGGTTAGAGGGCTACACCTTC
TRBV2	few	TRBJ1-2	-	CASSAPGTYGYTF	TGTGCCAGCAGTGCGCCAGGGACCTATGGCTACACCTTC
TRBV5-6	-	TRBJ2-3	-	CASSLMTDTQYF	TGTGCCAGCAGCTTAATGACAGATACGCAGTATTTT
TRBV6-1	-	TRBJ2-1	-	CASTTPYNEQFF	TGTGCCAGCACTACCCCCTACAATGAGCAGTTCTTC
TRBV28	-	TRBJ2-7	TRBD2	CASSFYGAGGAYEQYF	TGTGCCAGCAGTTTTTACGGAGCGGGGGGAGCCTACGAGCAGTACTTC
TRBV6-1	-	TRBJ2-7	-	CASSENAAGYRYEQYF	TGTGCCAGCAGTGAAAACGCTGCGGGCTATCGGTACGAGCAGTACTTC
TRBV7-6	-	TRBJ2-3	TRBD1	CASSLAGGPQYF	TGTGCCAGCAGCTTAGCAGGGGGCCCCCAGTATTTT
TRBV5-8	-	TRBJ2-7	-	CASSLRTVQAYEQYF	TGTGCCAGCAGCCTCCGGACAGTACAGGCCTACGAGCAGTACTTC
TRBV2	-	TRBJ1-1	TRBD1	CASRGRGRRTEAFF	TGTGCCAGCAGAGGCAGGGGGCGGAGGACTGAAGCTTTCTTT
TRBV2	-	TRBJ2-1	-	CATRRALSNEQFF	TGTGCCACCCGTCGAGCGCTTAGCAATGAGCAGTTCTTC
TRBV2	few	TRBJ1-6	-	CASSEISGPPPNSPLHF	TGTGCCAGCAGTGAAATCTCGGGGCCTCCTCCGAATTCACCCCTCCACTTT